This TCR beta chain was sequenced for a study of cytomegalovirus exposure and HLA in healthy donors. The CDR3 runs 15 residues. The germline CDR1 and CDR2 sequences are LNHNV and YYDKDF (reference sequence). V was shortened by 0 bases and J by 2 bases, with 10 bases between the two germline ends. Researchers ran the PCR with 60 Vbeta and 13 Jbeta primers. Method: immunoSEQ multiplex PCR; TCRdb's copy keeps in-frame clones and lacks some. The sample holds roughly 93,000 clones, roughly 77% seen once. Sequencing input: PBMCs. The sequence derives from a man aged 30 to 39 in good health and CMV-seronegative. The J gene is TRBJ1-1, the V gene TRBV15; no reliable D call. The CDR3 loop is CATSRDRTPNTEAFF. For the CDR3, the DNA is TGTGCCACCAGCAGAGATCGTACACCTAACACTGAAGCTTTCTTT.